Below, 12 T cell receptor beta chains from the same sample are listed, as sequenced in a study of identical twins. TCRdb ran MiXCR on the 5' RACE reads and lists one entry per CDR3 protein. The sample lists approximately 680,000 distinct CDR3 sequences, about 7.1% occurring once. This sample was also put to use in a study of yellow fever vaccine responses in identical twins.

The material sequenced was PBMCs. These receptors were collected from a woman aged 18-29 years in good health.

In this sample, this clonotype turned up many times. V is TRBV19 and J is TRBJ2-1; TRBD1 matches 7 bases. This CDR3 has 16 residues. V shed 0 bases and J 5 bases; nucleotides not matched to a gene: 7. In germline, CDR1 is LNHDA, CDR2 SQIVND (reference sequence). Here the CDR3 DNA reads TGTGCCAGTAGTATAGATGTCAACAGGGGTCACAATGAGCAGTTCTTC. This encodes CASSIDVNRGHNEQFF.

This clonotype was recorded many times. The V call is TRBV7-9, the J call TRBJ2-1, with D tentatively TRBD2 (6 bases). Germline V gene lookup returns CDR1 SEHNR and CDR2 FQNEAQ (reference sequence). V gave up 6 bases and J gave up 10 bases, with 10 bases separating them. The CDR3 consists of 11 residues. The CDR3 region is CASSSGVEQFF. The CDR3 DNA reads TGTGCCAGCAGTTCGGGAGTCGAGCAGTTCTTC. Filled out from reference TRBV7-9 and TRBJ2-1, the complete variable domain reads DTGVSQNPRHKITKRGQNVTFRCDPISEHNRLYWYRQTLGQGPEFLTYFQNEAQLEKSRLLSDRFSAERPKGSFSTLEIQRTEQGDSAMYLCASSSGVEQFFGPGTRLTVL.

This clonotype was seen at least ten times. The chain is built from TRBV3-1 and TRBJ1-1; maybe TRBD1 (5 bases). Germline V lookup: CDR1 LGHDT, CDR2 YNNKEL (reference sequence). This CDR3 comprises 13 residues. The germline V and J ends were trimmed by 1 base and 4 bases, with 7 bases remaining between them. CDR3 loop: CASSQGQITEAFF. The CDR3 DNA reads as TGTGCCAGCAGCCAAGGACAGATCACTGAAGCTTTCTTT.

This clonotype was seen more than once but under ten times. The chain uses TRBV18 and TRBJ2-1; D gene unclear. This CDR3 has 17 amino acids. Germline V lookup: CDR1 KGHSH, CDR2 LQKENI. The V end lost 6 bases, the J end lost 3 bases, and 21 bases lay between the germline ends. In nucleotides, the CDR3 is TGTGCCAGCTCCCACTATCCTATCGACAAACACTACAATGAGCAGTTCTTC. Translated, it gives CASSHYPIDKHYNEQFF.

V and J are TRBV20-1 and TRBJ2-7; D remains ambiguous. The V and J ends lost 1 base and 0 bases respectively, with 7 bases between them. The CDR3 has 13 residues. CDR1 is DFQATT and CDR2 is SNEGSKA in the germline V gene (reference sequence). The CDR3 loop is CSARVPGSYEQYV. The CDR3 DNA is TGCAGTGCTAGAGTCCCGGGCTCCTACGAGCAGTACGTC.

The J gene is TRBJ2-7, the V gene TRBV12-3 or TRBV12-4, with TRBD2 matching over 11 bases. With 7 bases clipped from V and 5 bases from J, the junction kept 7 bases outside the gene matches. This CDR3 has 14 residues. The CDR3, as DNA: TGTGCCAGCATGTTTAGCGGGAGGGTCCACGAGCAGTACTTC. As protein: CASMFSGRVHEQYF.

This clonotype was seen more than once but under ten times. The CDR3 DNA reads as TGTGCCAGCAGTGATGTCGTTTCACCCCTCCACTTT. Its protein product is CASSDVVSPLHF. This chain uses TRBV2 with TRBJ1-6; D remains unclear. The CDR3 extends over 12 amino acids. Trimming removed 3 bases from V and 9 bases from J, with 6 bases in between. Germline lookup yields CDR1 SNHLY and CDR2 FYNNEI.

This clonotype came up many times. The chain has TRBV10-1 and TRBJ2-3; no firm D call. From germline, CDR1 is WNHNN and CDR2 SYGVQD (reference sequence). Trimming left V 2 bases short and J 5 bases short, with 14 bases between. The CDR3 loop spans 15 amino acids. The CDR3 DNA is TGCGCCAGCAGTGAGGGGGTAGGAATTTTAGATACGCAGTATTTT. Protein product: CASSEGVGILDTQYF.

This chain uses TRBV21-1 with TRBJ2-1; no check of the table's D call, TRBD2, against the DNA was made. TRBV21-1 is designated a pseudogene. The CDR3 runs to 18 residues. The CDR3 DNA is TGTGCCAGCAGCAAACTAGCGGGGGAGATCAGCTCCTACAATGAGCAGTTCTTC. It codes for CASSKLAGEISSYNEQFF.

The V call is TRBV7-2, the J call TRBJ2-1, with 8 bases fitting TRBD2. CDR3 length: 17 residues. Germline V gene sequence: CDR1 SGHTA, CDR2 FQGNSA. V lost 5 bases to trimming and J lost 0 bases; unmatched junction nucleotides: 9. The CDR3: CASSHSGKRSSYNEQFF. In DNA, the CDR3 is TGTGCCAGCAGCCATAGCGGGAAGAGGAGCTCCTACAATGAGCAGTTCTTC.

The gene calls are TRBV12-3 or TRBV12-4 and TRBJ2-1; the match to TRBD2 covers 11 bases. The CDR3 is 16 amino acids. Trimming took 10 bases from V and 4 from J; bases not matched to a gene: 12. Here the CDR3 DNA reads TGTGCCAACGATCCGATAGCGGGAGGGCCGTACAATGAGCAGTTCTTC. Translating gives CANDPIAGGPYNEQFF.

This clonotype was seen a handful of times. This chain links TRBV7-9 with TRBJ2-2; D may be TRBD1 or TRBD2 (5 bases each). The CDR3 length is 15 residues. Germline V gene data show CDR1 as SEHNR and CDR2 as FQNEAQ (reference sequence). V was pared by 5 bases and J by 4 bases, with 14 bases between. The CDR3 sequence: CASSPREGPTGELFF. In DNA form, the CDR3 reads TGTGCCAGCAGCCCCCGCGAGGGGCCCACCGGGGAGCTGTTTTTT.